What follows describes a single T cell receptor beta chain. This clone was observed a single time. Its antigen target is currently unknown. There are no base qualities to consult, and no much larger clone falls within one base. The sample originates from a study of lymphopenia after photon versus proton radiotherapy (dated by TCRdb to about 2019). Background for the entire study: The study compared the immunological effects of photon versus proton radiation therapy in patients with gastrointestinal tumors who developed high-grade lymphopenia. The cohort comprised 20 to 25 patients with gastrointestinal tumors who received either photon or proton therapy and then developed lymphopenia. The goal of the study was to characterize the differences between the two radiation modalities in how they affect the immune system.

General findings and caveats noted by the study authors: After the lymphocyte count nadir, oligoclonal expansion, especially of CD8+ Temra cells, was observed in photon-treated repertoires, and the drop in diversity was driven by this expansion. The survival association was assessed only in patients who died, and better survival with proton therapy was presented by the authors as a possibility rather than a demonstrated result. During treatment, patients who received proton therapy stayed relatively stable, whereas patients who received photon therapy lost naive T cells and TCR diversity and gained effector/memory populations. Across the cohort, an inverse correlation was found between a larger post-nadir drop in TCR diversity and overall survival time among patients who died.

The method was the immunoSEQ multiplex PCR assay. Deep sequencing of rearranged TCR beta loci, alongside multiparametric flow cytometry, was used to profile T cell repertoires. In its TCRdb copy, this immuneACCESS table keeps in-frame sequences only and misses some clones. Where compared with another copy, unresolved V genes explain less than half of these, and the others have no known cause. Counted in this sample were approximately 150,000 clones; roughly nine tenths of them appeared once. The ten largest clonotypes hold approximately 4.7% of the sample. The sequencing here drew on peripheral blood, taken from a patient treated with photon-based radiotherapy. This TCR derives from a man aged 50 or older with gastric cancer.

For the CDR3, the sequence is CASIGHTGMNTEAFF. The nucleotide sequence reads TGTGCCAGCATTGGACATACGGGGATGAACACTGAAGCTTTCTTT. In this chain, TRBV6-1 is recombined with TRBJ1-1; the best D guess is TRBD1, with 5 bases matching. The CDR3, from cysteine to phenylalanine, totals 15 residues. The sequence is cut down to CDR3 DNA, 45 bases in frame from base 1. The germline V gene gives CDR1 as MNHNS and CDR2 as SASEGT. V gives up 7 bases and J gives up 0 bases, and the segment between their germline ends measures 15 bases.